The T cell receptor (beta chain) under discussion was sequenced for a study of type 1 regulatory T cells. This clonotype was observed a few times. Its antigen remains unknown. TCRdb called the reads again in MiXCR, with one record for every CDR3 protein. The sample consists of fewer than 75,000 distinct CDR3 sequences, nearly 50% of them appearing once. Per germline, CDR1 SGDLS and CDR2 YYNGEE. With V trimmed by 4 bases and J by 1 base, 13 bases remained unmatched. The CDR3 has 18 residues. The sequence came from a human donor in good health. Material for sequencing was cultured non-Tr1 T cells, either the whole culture or a sorted T cell fraction (not recorded which). The gene calls are TRBV9 and TRBJ2-2; TRBD1 agrees at 7 bases. CDR3 amino acids: CASSPRRDSPLNTGELFF. The CDR3 DNA reads as TGTGCCAGCAGCCCACGTAGGGACAGCCCACTGAACACCGGGGAGCTGTTTTTT.